The 2 T cell receptor beta chains below were found in one sample sequenced in a study of blood T cell repertoires in COVID-19. Profiled with immunoSEQ multiplex PCR; TCRdb holds only in-frame clones, not every one. The data hold 350,000 to 400,000 clones, with roughly 86% observed a single time. The sequenced material came from PBMCs or T cells enriched from blood (not recorded which). All receptors derive from a woman aged 25 to 39 who had recovered from COVID-19.

The genes are TRBV30 and TRBJ1-3; maybe TRBD1 (5 bases). Germline CDR1 GTSNPN, CDR2 SVGIG (reference sequence). CDR3 size: 13 residues. The V gene lost 4 bases and the J gene lost 5 bases, with 12 bases spanning the gap. CDR3 sequence (DNA): TGTGCCTGGACCCAGGGTTCTAGAAACACCATATATTTT. Protein sequence: CAWTQGSRNTIYF. Drawing the rest from reference TRBV30 and TRBJ1-3, the complete variable domain is SQTIHQWPATLVQPVGSPLSLECTVEGTSNPNLYWYRQAAGRGLQLLFYSVGIGQISSEVPQNLSASRPQDRQFILSSKKLLLSDSGFYLCAWTQGSRNTIYFGEGSWLTVV.

The CDR3 region is CASKTGAYNEQFF. As DNA, the CDR3 is TGTGCCAGCAAGACAGGCGCCTACAATGAGCAGTTCTTC. The chain employs TRBV12-3 or TRBV12-4 and TRBJ2-1; D is perhaps TRBD1 (6 bases). The germline V and J ends were trimmed by 7 bases and 2 bases, with 9 bases remaining between them. This CDR3 has 13 residues.